One and the same sample provided the 9 T cell receptor beta chains below, sequenced in a study of T cells in Graves' hyperthyroidism and ophthalmopathy. RNA transcripts served as the template for amplifying TCR beta CDR3 regions. HTBI primers were used for first-round RT-PCR of the TCR CDR3. MiXCR was run by TCRdb on the multiplex PCR reads, yielding one entry per CDR3 protein. The repertoire holds fewer than 350,000 distinct CDR3 sequences, with around 13% as singletons. Specimen: blood. The receptors derive from a woman aged 40 to 50 with Graves' hyperthyroidism.

This clonotype was seen many times. V gene TRBV5-1 combines with J gene TRBJ1-1, with D perhaps TRBD1 (5 bases). Looked up from germline, CDR1 is SGHRS and CDR2 is YFSETQ. Trimming pared 4 bases from V and 3 bases from J, leaving 13 bases between. This CDR3 is built from 14 residues. CDR3 sequence reads: CASSRQGGHTEAFF. CDR3 sequence (DNA): TGCGCCAGCAGCCGCCAGGGTGGTCACACTGAAGCTTTCTTT.

This clonotype was seen at least ten times. The chain recombines TRBV10-3 with TRBJ1-2; 7 nucleotides match TRBD1. Germline CDR1 and CDR2: ENHRY and SYGVKD. With 4 bases clipped from V and 2 bases from J, the junction kept 10 bases outside the gene matches. The CDR3 contains 16 residues. The CDR3 sequence is CAISVREGRGNYGYTF. The CDR3 DNA reads as TGTGCCATCAGTGTACGGGAAGGCAGGGGGAACTATGGCTACACCTTC.

This clonotype came up many times. The V and J genes are TRBV20-1 and TRBJ2-3; 12 bases align to TRBD2. Per the germline V gene, CDR1 is DFQATT and CDR2 is SNEGSKA (reference sequence). This CDR3 spans 15 amino acids. The J segment lost 3 bases and the V segment lost 0 bases, leaving 1 base of the junction unmatched. The CDR3 here is CSARDGTSGTDTQYF. The DNA of the CDR3 is TGCAGTGCTAGAGATGGGACTAGCGGGACAGATACGCAGTATTTT.

This clonotype was counted ten times or more. The chain is built from TRBV18 and TRBJ1-1, with D unresolved. Trimming took 2 bases from V and 4 from J, leaving 8 bases between them. This CDR3 is built from 13 residues. Germline CDR1 reads KGHSH; CDR2 reads LQKENI. This CDR3 is CASSPGRSTEAFF. CDR3 coding DNA: TGTGCCAGCTCACCAGGGAGGAGCACTGAAGCTTTCTTT.

This clonotype was observed many times. The chain links TRBV20-1 to TRBJ1-5; TRBD1 is a possible D gene (5 bases). The CDR3 is made up of 13 amino acids. Germline CDR1 DFQATT, CDR2 SNEGSKA (reference sequence). The V gene lost 1 base and the J gene lost 6 bases, with 10 bases spanning the gap. In nucleotides, the CDR3 is TGCAGTGCTAGAGGAGACAGCCGTCAGCCCCAGCATTTT. This codes for CSARGDSRQPQHF.

The sample holds many counts of this clonotype. This rearrangement joins TRBV3-1 to TRBJ2-2, with D maybe TRBD2 (5 bases). Per the germline V gene, CDR1 is LGHDT and CDR2 is YNNKEL (reference sequence). The CDR3 is made up of 14 amino acids. V lost 0 bases and J lost 6, with 8 bases in between. Written as DNA, the CDR3 is TGTGCCAGCAGCCAAGATGAGGGATCCGGGGAGCTGTTTTTT. This encodes CASSQDEGSGELFF.

This clonotype was seen repeatedly, ten times or more. The genes are TRBV2 and TRBJ1-2; D is unclear. Per the germline V gene, CDR1 is SNHLY and CDR2 is FYNNEI. Trimming cost V 3 bases and J 2 bases, with 4 bases left between them. This CDR3 spans 12 amino acids. The CDR3 nucleotides read TGTGCCAGCAGTGAGCAGAACTATGGCTACACCTTC. Its protein product is CASSEQNYGYTF.

This clonotype has a count of ten or more. The chain links TRBV11-3 to TRBJ2-2; D is unclear. V lost 5 bases, J lost 6 bases, and 13 bases lay in between. Germline-derived CDR1 and CDR2 are SGHNT and YENEEA. This CDR3 is built from 14 residues. CDR3 residues: CASSRGRTAGELFF. In nucleotides, the CDR3 is TGTGCCAGCAGCAGAGGTCGGACGGCCGGGGAGCTGTTTTTT.

This clonotype was seen repeatedly, ten times or more. The chain employs TRBV6-2 or TRBV6-3 and TRBJ2-1; 8 nucleotides align to TRBD2. The CDR3 runs 15 residues. The V gene's germline CDR1 is MNHEY and CDR2 SVGEGT. J lost 4 bases, V lost 6 bases, and 8 bases had no gene match. CDR3 DNA: TGTGCCAGCAGCTTGAGTAGCGGGGTATACAATGAGCAGTTCTTC. Amino acids: CASSLSSGVYNEQFF.